Presented here are 2 T cell receptor beta chains from one specimen sequenced in a study of T cell responses to AZD1222 COVID-19 vaccine. Measured with immunoSEQ multiplex PCR; TCRdb has only the in-frame clones, and not every one. This sample has approximately 70,000 clones, with 86% found just once. Material: peripheral blood, obtained on day 0 of AZD1222 vaccination. Source of these receptors: an adult in good health.

This clone was observed a few times. The chain is built from TRBV7-8 and TRBJ1-2; D possibly corresponds to TRBD1 (6 bases). The CDR3 has 14 amino acids. Germline V CDR1 and CDR2: SGHVS, FQNEAQ. Trimming took 4 bases from V and 10 from J, leaving 19 bases between them. As DNA, the CDR3 is TGTGCCAGCAGCTATACGACAGGAGAAAATGCCTACACCTTC. Protein: CASSYTTGENAYTF. Full variable domain (missing parts from reference TRBV7-8 and TRBJ1-2): GAGVSQSPRYKVAKRGQDVALRCDPISGHVSLFWYQQALGQGPEFLTYFQNEAQLDKSGLPSDRFFAERPEGSVSTLKIQRTQQEDSAVYLCASSYTTGENAYTFGSGTRLTVV.

V and J are TRBV18 and TRBJ1-1; D is uncertain. CDR1 is KGHSH, CDR2 LQKENI, per germline. This CDR3 has 12 amino acids. Trimming left V 2 bases short and J 1 base short, with 2 bases between. CDR3 DNA: TGTGCCAGCTCACCAGGGAACACTGAAGCTTTCTTT. Translation: CASSPGNTEAFF.